This T cell receptor (beta chain) was captured by sequencing in a study of OX40 agonist ivuxolimab in advanced cancers. Repertoires were generated with immunoSEQ multiplex PCR, while TCRdb's copy carries only in-frame clones and drops some. The sample shows under 30,000 clones, around 90% of them seen only once. The CDR3 spans 11 residues. The V and J ends lost 4 bases and 10 bases respectively, with 8 bases between them. Per the germline V gene, CDR1 is MGHRA and CDR2 is YSYEKL. This clonotype was sampled from an adult with an advanced solid tumor such as melanoma, head and neck, liver or kidney cancer. The chain has TRBV4-1 and TRBJ2-1, with unresolved D. This specimen was CD4+ or CD8+ T cells sorted from blood, taken in a trial of the OX40 agonist ivuxolimab. CDR3 nucleotide sequence: TGCGCCAGCAGCCTACACTACGAGCAGTTCTTC. As protein: CASSLHYEQFF.